One T cell receptor beta chain is described in this entry. It has no known antigen specificity. The input lacks base qualities; no much larger clone sits a single base away. The trial excluded patients who had a history of autoimmune disease or were on systemic immunosuppression. Peripheral blood for TCR sequencing was collected from all dose cohorts at baseline, on cycle 4 day 1, and on cycle 7 day 1. Samples were obtained from an open-label, multicenter, first-in-human phase I dose-escalation trial of ivuxolimab. Adults with locally advanced or metastatic melanoma, renal cell, hepatocellular, or head and neck squamous cell carcinoma were enrolled in the trial. CD4+ and CD8+ T cells were sorted separately from peripheral blood before TCR sequencing. This specimen comes from a study of OX40 agonist ivuxolimab in advanced cancers. Some background on the complete study: Ivuxolimab was a fully human IgG2 agonistic monoclonal antibody targeting the costimulatory receptor OX40 (CD134). The paper reports the monotherapy dose-escalation portion (N ≈ 52 patients) of the phase I ivuxolimab trial. The point of sequencing TCRbeta in the periphery was to test whether ivuxolimab changed TCR sequence diversity and drove clonal T-cell expansion. Of the approximately 54 patients in dose escalation, about 20 had hepatocellular carcinoma, roughly 15 had melanoma, 9 had renal cell carcinoma and 9 had head and neck cancer. Intravenous ivuxolimab was administered to patients every 2 weeks at six dose levels: 0.01, 0.1, 0.3, 1.5, 3 and 10 mg/kg. Prior anti-PD-1, anti-PD-L1 or anti-CTLA-4 therapy was permitted, and checkpoint inhibitors had been received by roughly 40% of dose-escalation patients. In the dose-escalation cohort, over 65% of patients were male, and the mean age was roughly 60 years, with a range of roughly 20 to 85. Partial responses were achieved by three dose-escalation patients, of whom one had hepatocellular carcinoma and two had cutaneous melanoma.

Results and caveats for the whole study, not just this receptor: Low levels of normalized T-cell clonal expansion were also seen in some patients who did not respond. Which antigens the clonally expanded peripheral T cells were specific for was not determined. In partial responders in the 0.1-3.0 mg/kg groups, normalized peripheral clonal expansion was found to be among the lowest, especially among CD8+ T cells. After ivuxolimab, CD8+ T cells had more expanded clones than CD4+ T cells on average. At doses from 0.1 to 3.0 mg/kg, clonal expansion was seen in both CD4+ and CD8+ blood T cells between baseline and week 6.

Genomic DNA was extracted from sorted cells for sequencing of the TCRbeta CDR3 region. The immunoSEQ Assay was used for sequencing of TCRbeta CDR3 regions. The clones in this table, taken by TCRdb from immuneACCESS, are in-frame only. Not every clone is retained; where verified, under half of the shortfall comes from an unresolved V gene, and the cause of the rest is unknown. Recorded for this sample are 50,000 to 75,000 clones; roughly 85% of them occurred a single time. The ten largest clones capture 0.6% to 0.7% of the sample. V is clipped by 6 bases and J by 8 bases, and the sequence between their germline boundaries is 17 bases long. CDR3 length: 14 amino acids, cysteine to phenylalanine. Solely the CDR3 DNA is kept, with 42 bases framed from the first base. CDR1 is given as MDHEN and CDR2 as SYDVKM, both from the germline V gene.

This receptor was obtained from an adult with an advanced solid tumor such as melanoma, head and neck, liver or kidney cancer. Recombination connected TRBV28 to TRBJ2-4; the best D guess is TRBD1, with 5 bases matching. This specimen consisted of CD4+ or CD8+ T cells sorted from blood, obtained in a trial of the OX40 agonist ivuxolimab. The CDR3 protein sequence reads: CASRVSQGSDIQYF. The nucleotides are TGTGCCAGCAGGGTGAGTCAGGGCTCGGACATTCAGTACTTC. When the CDR3 is completed using the reference TRBV28 and TRBJ2-4 genes on either side, the full variable domain is DVKVTQSSRYLVKRTGEKVFLECVQDMDHENMFWYRQDPGLGLRLIYFSYDVKMKEKGDIPEGYSVSREKKERFSLILESASTNQTSMYLCASRVSQGSDIQYFGAGTRLSVL.